These 6 T cell receptor beta chains were all obtained from the same sample, sequenced in a study of tumor-infiltrating lymphocytes in primary liver carcinoma. Production of TCR beta cDNA used approximately 0.55 ug total RNA together with a constant-region primer. Library construction for TCR beta comprised three nested multiplex PCR rounds performed with slightly modified ARM-PCR. The two initial PCR rounds, ten to eleven cycles each, used TRBV1-TRBV30 forward and C-beta reverse primers. Using its own MiXCR run on the multiplex PCR reads, TCRdb lists one record per CDR3 protein. The sample has about 320,000 distinct CDR3 sequences, less than 75% seen once; the top ten hold roughly 8.9%. The authors took blood RNA from unsorted whole blood and also extracted germline DNA. The sequenced material came from peripheral blood. These receptors were collected from a man aged 40-55 years with primary liver carcinoma and hepatitis B virus infection.

To note about this clonotype: A much larger clone lies one base from this, so it may be a read error. The chain has TRBV12-3 or TRBV12-4 and TRBJ2-1, with 8 positions matching TRBD2. J lost 7 bases, V lost 6 bases, and 14 bases had no gene match. The CDR3 runs to 16 residues. The CDR3 spells CASSLLGSGSGNEQFF. CDR3 nucleotide sequence: TGTGCCAGCAGCCTTCTAGGGAGCGGGAGTGGAAATGAGCAGTTCTTC.

This clonotype showed up just a few times. V gene TRBV5-1 combines with J gene TRBJ2-3, with D hard to call. Between the trimmed V and J ends, which lost 3 bases and 0 bases, there was a span of 11 bases. CDR1 SGHRS and CDR2 YFSETQ come from the germline V gene. This CDR3 comprises 15 residues. The CDR3 DNA reads TGCGCCAGCAGCTCGGACCCCTCTAGCACAGATACGCAGTATTTT. Translation gives CASSSDPSSTDTQYF.

This clonotype has more than one count but fewer than ten. The chain links TRBV6-2 or TRBV6-3 to TRBJ2-6; a possible D gene is TRBD1 (6 bases). With 6 bases removed from V and 2 bases from J, the gap between germline ends came to 20 bases. The CDR3 is made up of 18 amino acids. Looked up from germline, CDR1 is MNHEY and CDR2 is SVGEGT. CDR3 loop: CASRLGEQGGTGANVLTF. In DNA, the CDR3 is TGTGCCAGCAGATTAGGGGAACAGGGTGGGACTGGGGCCAACGTCCTGACTTTC.

This clonotype was counted at least ten times. The chain joins TRBV28 to TRBJ2-1; 14 bases map to TRBD2. From germline, CDR1 is MDHEN and CDR2 SYDVKM. Unmatched junction bases numbered 9, after V lost 6 bases and J lost 8 bases. The CDR3 consists of 16 residues. The CDR3: CASSGLAGGLVDEQFF. As DNA, the CDR3 is TGTGCCAGCAGCGGACTAGCGGGAGGTCTTGTGGATGAGCAGTTCTTC.

A remark on this clonotype: A much larger clone is a single base away; this may be a read error. The chain couples TRBV12-3 or TRBV12-4 to TRBJ2-2; 9 positions agree with TRBD2. The CDR3 spans 17 residues. CDR3 sequence reads: CDSSLSLAGVITGELFF. The CDR3, as DNA: TGTGACAGCAGTTTATCGTTAGCGGGAGTGATCACCGGGGAGCTGTTTTTT.

Comment on this clonotype: As the CDR3 is not closed by the conserved phenylalanine or tryptophan, this likely results from a read error. This rearrangement joins TRBV12-3 or TRBV12-4 to TRBJ1-4; 7 nucleotides agree with TRBD1. The J segment lost 3 bases and the V segment lost 1 base, leaving 5 bases of the junction unmatched. CDR3 length: 16 residues. Written as DNA, the CDR3 is TGTGCCAGCAGTTTAGGGAGGGGGCGCTCTAATGAAAAACTGTTTCTT. Translating gives CASSLGRGRSNEKLFL.